A selection of T cell receptor beta chains follows, all from one sample in a study of T cell responses to AZD1222 COVID-19 vaccine. Sequencing used immunoSEQ multiplex PCR; TCRdb keeps in-frame clones, though not all of them. The data hold about 120,000 clones, with roughly 91% observed a single time. Source: peripheral blood, taken 28 days after the second AZD1222 dose. These receptors were taken from an adult who received the AZD1222 COVID-19 vaccine. CDR3s include the opening cysteine and the closing phenylalanine or tryptophan. Fields, in order: J gene, V gene, clone size, D gene, CDR3 DNA, CDR3 protein. D genes are given only for firm matches. The size field is filled for only some rows; it gives once, few, many or a size class.

>TRBJ2-7|TRBV9|-|TRBD1
TGTGCCAGCAGCGGGACAGGGGGACCCTCCTACGAGCAGTACTTC
CASSGTGGPSYEQYF
>TRBJ1-3|TRBV28|-|TRBD1
TGTGCCAGCAGTTTATATGCAGGGGGAACTGGAAACACCATATATTTT
CASSLYAGGTGNTIYF
>TRBJ1-5|TRBV5-1|-|TRBD1
TGCGCCAGCAGTGATGGGACAGTTAATCAGCCCCAGCATTTT
CASSDGTVNQPQHF
>TRBJ1-1|TRBV3-1/TRBV3-2|-|TRBD1
TGTGCCAGCAGCCAAGATGGGGACAGCGGAGAAGCTTTCTTT
CASSQDGDSGEAFF
>TRBJ1-1|TRBV28|-|-
TGTGCCAGCAGTTTATTCGGCGCGTGGGGGGGTAACACTGAAGCTTTCTTT
CASSLFGAWGGNTEAFF
>TRBJ1-6|TRBV7-9|-|TRBD1
TGTGCCAGCAGCCTAGGGGGCCCGACTAATTCACCCCTCCACTTT
CASSLGGPTNSPLHF
>TRBJ2-7|TRBV28|-|TRBD2
TGTGCCAGCAGTTTATTTAGCGGGAGTTGGGTCGGGCAGTACTTC
CASSLFSGSWVGQYF
>TRBJ2-2|TRBV24-1|-|TRBD2
TGTGCCACCAGTGATCCCCCCGTTGGAGCGGGAGGCACCGGGGAGCTGTTTTTT
CATSDPPVGAGGTGELFF
>TRBJ1-2|TRBV18|-|TRBD1
TGTGCCAGCTCACCATACAGGGGGCACGGCTATGGCTACACCTTC
CASSPYRGHGYGYTF
>TRBJ1-1|TRBV4-1|-|-
TGCGCCAGCAGCCAAGTCTCCGGGAAAGCTTTCTTT
CASSQVSGKAFF
>TRBJ1-2|TRBV5-6|-|-
TGTGCCAGCAGCAATCCCGGAGAGGGCTATGGCTACACCTTC
CASSNPGEGYGYTF
>TRBJ2-2|TRBV16|-|-
TGTGCCAGCAGCCAATTTCCAACAGGCAACACCGGGGAGCTGTTTTTT
CASSQFPTGNTGELFF
>TRBJ1-1|TRBV9|-|-
TGTGCCAGCAGCGCCACATCCGCCCCTGAAGCTTTCTTT
CASSATSAPEAFF
>TRBJ1-6|TRBV27|-|-
TGTGCCAGCAGTTTGGCGGGGTTAGGTTCACCCCTCCACTTT
CASSLAGLGSPLHF
>TRBJ2-1|TRBV7-9|-|-
TGTGCCAGCAGCTCGGACAGAAACAATGAGCAGTTCTTC
CASSSDRNNEQFF
>TRBJ1-1|TRBV6-6|-|-
TGTGCCAGCAGTTACGTTCAGATGAACACTGAAGCTTTCTTT
CASSYVQMNTEAFF
>TRBJ2-2|TRBV28|-|-
TGTGCCAGCAGTTTACCCCTTACCGGGGAGCTGTTTTTT
CASSLPLTGELFF
>TRBJ1-4|TRBV11-2|-|-
TGTGCCAGCAGCTTAGATTCATGGGAAGAAAAACTGTTTTTT
CASSLDSWEEKLFF
>TRBJ2-7|TRBV9|-|TRBD2
TGTGCCAGCAGCGTAGCAGGTAGCGGGAGTTTCCACGAGCAGTACTTC
CASSVAGSGSFHEQYF
>TRBJ2-7|TRBV27|-|-
TGTGCCAGCAGTTTAAGGGGCTCCTACGAGCAGTACTTC
CASSLRGSYEQYF
>TRBJ1-5|TRBV28|-|-
TGTGCCAGCGGGTCCATGGGGGTGGCTCAGCCCCAGCATTTT
CASGSMGVAQPQHF
>TRBJ2-7|TRBV5-4|few|-
TGTGCCAGCAGCTCACGCAGGGGAACCTACGAGCAGTACTTC
CASSSRRGTYEQYF
>TRBJ1-3|TRBV18|-|-
TGTGCCAGCTCACCAAGGACCTCTGGAAACACCATATATTTT
CASSPRTSGNTIYF
>TRBJ1-2|TRBV6-1|-|-
TGTGCCAGCAGTGAATACCCGGGTATAGGCTATGGCTACACCTTC
CASSEYPGIGYGYTF
>TRBJ1-2|TRBV30|-|TRBD1
TGTGCCTGGAGCCAATTACAGGGGGGCGGCTACACCTTC
CAWSQLQGGGYTF
>TRBJ2-5|TRBV3-1/TRBV3-2|-|-
TGTGCCAGCAGCCAAGATCGGAGGGAGACCCAGTACTTC
CASSQDRRETQYF
>TRBJ1-1|TRBV18|-|-
TGTGCCAGCTCACCAGACAGGTTCAACACTGAAGCTTTCTTT
CASSPDRFNTEAFF
>TRBJ1-5|TRBV28|-|-
TGTGCCAGCAGTCCCTATCACTTTTATGGCAATCAGCCCCAGCATTTT
CASSPYHFYGNQPQHF